These 13 T cell receptor beta chains originate from one sample sequenced in a study of cytomegalovirus exposure and HLA in healthy donors. In the PCR, 60 Vbeta and 13 Jbeta primers were used. Produced via immunoSEQ multiplex PCR; TCRdb's table is partial and in-frame only. The table lists about 140,000 clones, around 80% of them singletons. The sample taken for sequencing was PBMCs. The receptors shown here come from a female donor in good health and CMV-seronegative.

This chain connects TRBV2 to TRBJ1-4, with D tentatively TRBD1 (5 bases). From germline, CDR1 is SNHLY and CDR2 FYNNEI. V lost 3 bases, J lost 7 bases, and 12 bases lay in between. The CDR3 has 14 amino acids. CDR3 in DNA: TGTGCCAGCAGTGATGACGGCGGGGGTGAAAAACTGTTTTTT. This gives the protein CASSDDGGGEKLFF.

This clone has only one observation. This sequence joins TRBV28 and TRBJ2-6; a possible D gene is TRBD1 (5 bases). Germline CDR1 and CDR2: MDHEN and SYDVKM. CDR3 length equals 19 residues. V lost 6 bases to trimming and J lost 0 bases, with 21 bases between them. CDR3 nucleotide sequence: TGTGCCAGCAGCATCGTGTCTGGGGCGCGCCTCTCTGGGGCCAACGTCCTGACTTTC. Translating gives CASSIVSGARLSGANVLTF. The full variable domain, completed using reference TRBV28 and TRBJ2-6, is DVKVTQSSRYLVKRTGEKVFLECVQDMDHENMFWYRQDPGLGLRLIYFSYDVKMKEKGDIPEGYSVSREKKERFSLILESASTNQTSMYLCASSIVSGARLSGANVLTFGAGSRLTVL.

The chain links TRBV5-1 to TRBJ1-2, with D perhaps TRBD1 (6 bases). Germline V gene sequence: CDR1 SGHRS, CDR2 YFSETQ. The V gene lost 7 bases and the J gene lost 8 bases, with 18 bases spanning the gap. This CDR3 contains 13 residues. The CDR3 DNA sequence: TGCGCCAGCGGAGAGTTGGGGGGGCGAGGCTACACCTTC. It specifies CASGELGGRGYTF.

V is TRBV19 and J is TRBJ1-5; 8 nucleotides line up with TRBD1. J lost 6 bases, V lost 9 bases, and 7 bases had no gene match. Looked up from germline, CDR1 is LNHDA and CDR2 is SQIVND (reference sequence). The CDR3 has 13 amino acids. The CDR3 sequence is CASSTGVGQPQHF. In nucleotides, the CDR3 is TGTGCCAGCTCGACAGGGGTAGGTCAGCCCCAGCATTTT.

The J gene is TRBJ1-6, the V gene TRBV7-8; tentative D call: TRBD1 (5 bases). Germline CDR1 reads SGHVS; CDR2 reads FQNEAQ. V dropped 8 bases and J dropped 2 bases, with 22 bases sitting between them. CDR3 length equals 18 residues. The CDR3 protein is CASAKPAQGQTYNSPLHF. The CDR3 coding sequence is TGTGCCAGCGCGAAGCCTGCGCAGGGCCAAACCTATAATTCACCCCTCCACTTT.

This sequence joins TRBV28 and TRBJ2-5; no clear D gene. The better agreement between TRBJ2-7 and the DNA end casts doubt on the J call. Germline V gene lookup returns CDR1 MDHEN and CDR2 SYDVKM. The CDR3 is 12 residues long. CDR3 DNA: TGTGCCAGCAGTCCACTGTCCTACGAGCAGTACTTC. Translation gives CASSPLSYEQYF.

This chain links TRBV9 with TRBJ1-2; 8 bases fit TRBD1. Germline CDR1 and CDR2: SGDLS and YYNGEE. The CDR3 has 16 amino acids. V lost 3 bases, J lost 7 bases, and 14 bases stayed unmatched. For the CDR3, the DNA is TGTGCCAGCAGCGCTCGACAGGGGACCCCCTCAGGTGGCTACACCTTC. It encodes CASSARQGTPSGGYTF.

The chain employs TRBV9 and TRBJ2-3, with a weak D call TRBD2 (7 bases). CDR1 and CDR2 (germline): SGDLS, YYNGEE. This CDR3 spans 16 amino acids. V lost 4 bases and J lost 4, with 19 bases in between. This CDR3 is CASSRQTGSGADTQYF. CDR3 sequence (DNA): TGTGCCAGCAGCAGGCAGACAGGCAGCGGGGCAGATACGCAGTATTTT.

The chain employs TRBV27 and TRBJ1-2; D might be TRBD1 (6 bases). Germline V gene lookup returns CDR1 MNHEY and CDR2 SMNVEV (reference sequence). This CDR3 has 14 amino acids. Trimming removed 3 bases at V and 6 bases at J, with 14 bases between. The CDR3 is CASSLLAGDHGYTF. The DNA of the CDR3 is TGTGCCAGCAGTTTGTTGGCAGGGGATCATGGCTACACCTTC.

The chain carries TRBV29-1 and TRBJ1-4, with D tentatively TRBD1 (5 bases). In germline, CDR1 is SQVTM, CDR2 ANQGSEA. V was pared by 4 bases and J by 7 bases, with 25 bases between. The CDR3 has 17 residues. CDR3 DNA sequence: TGCAGCGTTGCCCTTAAAAACCGGGGGAAAAGGGGTGAAAAACTGTTTTTT. This sequence encodes CSVALKNRGKRGEKLFF.

The chain employs TRBV6-5 and TRBJ2-3; tentatively, D is TRBD1 (6 bases). V was trimmed by 2 bases and J by 3 bases, leaving 12 bases between them. Germline CDR1 reads MNHEY; CDR2 reads SVGAGI. The CDR3 runs 15 residues. CDR3: CASSYGQGTTDTQYF. DNA of the CDR3: TGTGCCAGCAGTTACGGACAAGGGACAACAGATACGCAGTATTTT.

This clone was recorded only once. This chain uses TRBV21-1 with TRBJ1-4. TRBV21-1 is a listed pseudogene. CDR3 size: 15 residues. The CDR3 DNA is TGTGCCAGCAGCAAAGGGCGGGGCATTAATGAAAAACTGTTTTTT. As protein: CASSKGRGINEKLFF.

V is TRBV28 and J is TRBJ2-5; 7 bases match TRBD1. CDR3 length: 14 amino acids. Unmatched junction bases numbered 6, after V lost 3 bases and J lost 5 bases. Germline V gives CDR1 MDHEN, CDR2 SYDVKM. CDR3 coding DNA: TGTGCCAGCAGTTTCAACAGGGGAAGCGAGACCCAGTACTTC. This encodes CASSFNRGSETQYF.